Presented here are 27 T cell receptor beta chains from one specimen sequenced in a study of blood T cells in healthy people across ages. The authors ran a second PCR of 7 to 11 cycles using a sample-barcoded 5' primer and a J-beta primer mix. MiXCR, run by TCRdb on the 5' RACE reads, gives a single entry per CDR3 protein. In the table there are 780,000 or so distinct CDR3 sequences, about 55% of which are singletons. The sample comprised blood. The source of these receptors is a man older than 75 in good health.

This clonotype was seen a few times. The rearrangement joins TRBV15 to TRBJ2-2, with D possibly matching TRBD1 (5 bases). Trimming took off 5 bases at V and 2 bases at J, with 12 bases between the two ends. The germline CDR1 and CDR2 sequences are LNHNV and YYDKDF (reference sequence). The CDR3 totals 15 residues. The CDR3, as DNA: TGTGCCACCAGCGAGATCAGGGTAAACACCGGGGAGCTGTTTTTT. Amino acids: CATSEIRVNTGELFF. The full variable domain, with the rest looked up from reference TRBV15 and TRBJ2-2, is DAMVIQNPRYQVTQFGKPVTLSCSQTLNHNVMYWYQQKSSQAPKLLFHYYDKDFNNEADTPDNFQSRRPNTSFCFLDIRSPGLGDTAMYLCATSEIRVNTGELFFGEGSRLTVL.

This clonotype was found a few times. CDR3 region: CSVAGERSSGSYEQYF. The CDR3 DNA follows: TGCAGCGTTGCCGGGGAGCGGAGTAGCGGGAGCTACGAGCAGTACTTC. The chain employs TRBV29-1 and TRBJ2-7; TRBD2 matches 9 bases. This CDR3 has 16 amino acids. Germline assignment: CDR1 SQVTM and CDR2 ANQGSEA. V trimming: 4 bases; J trimming: 3 bases; junction bases outside the gene matches: 13.

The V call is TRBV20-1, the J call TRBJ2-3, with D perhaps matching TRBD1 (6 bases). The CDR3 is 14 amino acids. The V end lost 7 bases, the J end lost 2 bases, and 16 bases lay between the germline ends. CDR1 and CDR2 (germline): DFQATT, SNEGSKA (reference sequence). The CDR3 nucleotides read TGCAGTGGTCAGGGGCCCGAACCCACAGATACGCAGTATTTT. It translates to CSGQGPEPTDTQYF.

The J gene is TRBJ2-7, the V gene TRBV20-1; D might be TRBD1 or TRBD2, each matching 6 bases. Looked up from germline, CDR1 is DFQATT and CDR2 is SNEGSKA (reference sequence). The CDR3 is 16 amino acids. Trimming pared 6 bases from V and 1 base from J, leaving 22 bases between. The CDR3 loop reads CSAHSWGLAGSYEQYF. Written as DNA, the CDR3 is TGCAGTGCCCATAGTTGGGGGCTGGCGGGGTCCTACGAGCAGTACTTC.

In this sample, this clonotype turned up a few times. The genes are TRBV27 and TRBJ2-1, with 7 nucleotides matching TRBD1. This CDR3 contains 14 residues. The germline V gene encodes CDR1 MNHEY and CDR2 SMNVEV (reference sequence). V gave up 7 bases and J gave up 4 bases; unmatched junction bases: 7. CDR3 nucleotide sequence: TGTGCCAGCACCCCGGGACAGAAATACAATGAGCAGTTCTTC. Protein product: CASTPGQKYNEQFF.

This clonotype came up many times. This CDR3 reads CAISSGQGMGTEAFF. The CDR3 DNA is TGTGCCATCAGTTCGGGACAGGGAATGGGCACTGAAGCTTTCTTT. The chain uses TRBV10-3 and TRBJ1-1, with 9 nucleotides matching TRBD1. V trimming: 5 bases; J trimming: 4 bases; junction bases outside the gene matches: 8. This CDR3 is built from 15 residues. Per germline, CDR1 ENHRY and CDR2 SYGVKD.

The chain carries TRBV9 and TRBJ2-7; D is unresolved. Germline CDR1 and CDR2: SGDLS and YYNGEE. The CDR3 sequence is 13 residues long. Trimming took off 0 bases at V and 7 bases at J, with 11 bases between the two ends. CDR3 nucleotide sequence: TGTGCCAGCAGCGTAGGTTTAGGCAGTGAGCAGTACTTC. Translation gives CASSVGLGSEQYF.

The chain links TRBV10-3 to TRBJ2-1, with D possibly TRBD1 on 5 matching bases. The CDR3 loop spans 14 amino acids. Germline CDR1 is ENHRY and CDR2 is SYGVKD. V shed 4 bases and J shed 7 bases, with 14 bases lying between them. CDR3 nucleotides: TGTGCCATCAGTGTCCGAGAAAAGGGGAATGAGCAGTTCTTC. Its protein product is CAISVREKGNEQFF.

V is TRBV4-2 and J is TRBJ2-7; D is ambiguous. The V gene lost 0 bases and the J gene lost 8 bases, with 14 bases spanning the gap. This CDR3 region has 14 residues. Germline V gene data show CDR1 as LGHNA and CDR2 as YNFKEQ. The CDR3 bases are TGTGCCAGCAGCCAAGATCAGGCGGTAAAGAAGCAGTACTTC. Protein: CASSQDQAVKKQYF.

This CDR3 reads CASSRTGANYGYTF. CDR3 in DNA: TGTGCCAGCAGCCGGACAGGGGCTAACTATGGCTACACCTTC. The chain joins TRBV7-2 to TRBJ1-2; 9 bases agree with TRBD1. Germline V gene data show CDR1 as SGHTA and CDR2 as FQGNSA. J lost 0 bases, V lost 5 bases, and 1 base had no gene match. The length of the CDR3 is 14 residues.

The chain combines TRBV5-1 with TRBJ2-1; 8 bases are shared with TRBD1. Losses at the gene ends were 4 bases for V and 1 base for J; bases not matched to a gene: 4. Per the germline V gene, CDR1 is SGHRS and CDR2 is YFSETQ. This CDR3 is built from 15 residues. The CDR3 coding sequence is TGCGCCAGCAGCATACAGGGGGGTTCCTACAATGAGCAGTTCTTC. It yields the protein CASSIQGGSYNEQFF. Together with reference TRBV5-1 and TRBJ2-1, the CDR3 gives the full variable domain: KAGVTQTPRYLIKTRGQQVTLSCSPISGHRSVSWYQQTPGQGLQFLFEYFSETQRNKGNFPGRFSGRQFSNSRSEMNVSTLELGDSALYLCASSIQGGSYNEQFFGPGTRLTVL.

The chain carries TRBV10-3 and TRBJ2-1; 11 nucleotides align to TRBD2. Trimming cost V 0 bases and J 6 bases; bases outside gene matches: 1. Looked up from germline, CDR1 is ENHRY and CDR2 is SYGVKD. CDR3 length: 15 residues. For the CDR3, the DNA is TGTGCCATCAGTGAGTCTAGCGGGAGGGCCAATGAGCAGTTCTTC. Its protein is CAISESSGRANEQFF.

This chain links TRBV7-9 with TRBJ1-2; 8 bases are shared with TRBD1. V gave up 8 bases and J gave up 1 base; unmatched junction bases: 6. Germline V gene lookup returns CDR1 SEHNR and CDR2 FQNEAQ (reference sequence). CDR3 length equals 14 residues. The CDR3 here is CASGQGVINYGYTF. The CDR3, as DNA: TGTGCCAGCGGACAGGGCGTAATTAACTATGGCTACACCTTC.

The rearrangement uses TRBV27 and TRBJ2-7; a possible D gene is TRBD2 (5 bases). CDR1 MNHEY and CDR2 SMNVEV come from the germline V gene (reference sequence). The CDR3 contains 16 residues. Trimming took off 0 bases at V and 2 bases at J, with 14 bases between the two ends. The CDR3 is CASSLSSGLPTYEQYF. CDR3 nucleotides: TGTGCCAGCAGTTTATCCAGTGGACTGCCAACCTACGAGCAGTACTTC.

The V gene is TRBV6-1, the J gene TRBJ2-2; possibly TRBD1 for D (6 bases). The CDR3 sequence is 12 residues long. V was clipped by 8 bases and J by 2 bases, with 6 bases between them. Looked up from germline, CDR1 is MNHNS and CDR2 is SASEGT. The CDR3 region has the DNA TGTGCCAGCGGGACAAACACCGGGGAGCTGTTTTTT. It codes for CASGTNTGELFF.

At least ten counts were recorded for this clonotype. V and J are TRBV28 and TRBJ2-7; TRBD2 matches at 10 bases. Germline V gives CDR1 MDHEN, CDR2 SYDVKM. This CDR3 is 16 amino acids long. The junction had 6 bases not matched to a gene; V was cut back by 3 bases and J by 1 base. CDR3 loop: CASSFPRTSGSYEQYF. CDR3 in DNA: TGTGCCAGCAGTTTCCCTCGGACTAGCGGTTCCTACGAGCAGTACTTC.

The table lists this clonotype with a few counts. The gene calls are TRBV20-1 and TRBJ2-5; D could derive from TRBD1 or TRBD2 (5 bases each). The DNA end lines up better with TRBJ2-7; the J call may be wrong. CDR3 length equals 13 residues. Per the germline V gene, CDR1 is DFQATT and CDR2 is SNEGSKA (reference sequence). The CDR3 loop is CSATGTVIYEQYF. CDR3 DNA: TGCAGTGCTACCGGGACGGTCATCTACGAGCAGTACTTC.

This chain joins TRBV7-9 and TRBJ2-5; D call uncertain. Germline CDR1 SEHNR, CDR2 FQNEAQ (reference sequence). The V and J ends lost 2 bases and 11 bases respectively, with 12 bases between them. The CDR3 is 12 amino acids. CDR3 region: CASSLNSLKQYF. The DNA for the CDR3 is TGTGCCAGCAGCTTAAATTCGCTCAAGCAGTACTTC.

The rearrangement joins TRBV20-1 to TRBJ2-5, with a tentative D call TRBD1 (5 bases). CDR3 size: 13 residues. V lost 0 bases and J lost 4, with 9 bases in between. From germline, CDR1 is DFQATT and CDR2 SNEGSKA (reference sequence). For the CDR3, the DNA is TGCAGTGCTAGAGATGGGGCAGGAGAGACCCAGTACTTC. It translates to CSARDGAGETQYF.

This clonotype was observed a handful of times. The CDR3 spells CSVEDAPGRGLYGYTF. The CDR3, as DNA: TGCAGCGTTGAAGATGCCCCGGGCAGGGGTTTATATGGCTACACCTTC. The chain uses TRBV29-1 and TRBJ1-2, with a tentative D call TRBD1 (6 bases). Per the germline V gene, CDR1 is SQVTM and CDR2 is ANQGSEA. The CDR3 covers 16 residues. With 0 bases removed from V and 5 bases from J, the gap between germline ends came to 19 bases.

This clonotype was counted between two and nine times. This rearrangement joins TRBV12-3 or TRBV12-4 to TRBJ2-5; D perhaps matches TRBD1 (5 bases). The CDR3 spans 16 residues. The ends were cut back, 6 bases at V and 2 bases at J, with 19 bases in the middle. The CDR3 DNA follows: TGTGCCAGCAGCACTCACTCGGACACGTTACAAGAGACCCAGTACTTC. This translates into CASSTHSDTLQETQYF.

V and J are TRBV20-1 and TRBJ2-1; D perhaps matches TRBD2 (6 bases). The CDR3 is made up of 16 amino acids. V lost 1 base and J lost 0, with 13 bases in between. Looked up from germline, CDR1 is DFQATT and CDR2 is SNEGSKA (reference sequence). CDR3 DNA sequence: TGCAGTGCTAGAGGGACTTTGCGGGGCTCCTACAATGAGCAGTTCTTC. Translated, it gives CSARGTLRGSYNEQFF.

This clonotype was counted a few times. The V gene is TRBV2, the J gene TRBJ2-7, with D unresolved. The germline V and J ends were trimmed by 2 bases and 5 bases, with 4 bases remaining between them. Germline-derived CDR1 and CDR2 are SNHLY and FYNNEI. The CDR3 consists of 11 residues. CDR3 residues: CASSEYHEQYF. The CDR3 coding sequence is TGTGCCAGCAGTGAATATCACGAGCAGTACTTC.

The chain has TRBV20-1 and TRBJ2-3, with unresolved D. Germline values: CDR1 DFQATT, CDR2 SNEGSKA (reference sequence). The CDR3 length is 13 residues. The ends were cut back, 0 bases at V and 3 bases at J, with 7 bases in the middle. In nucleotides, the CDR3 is TGCAGTGCTAGAGAGTCTAGTACAGATACGCAGTATTTT. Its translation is CSARESSTDTQYF.

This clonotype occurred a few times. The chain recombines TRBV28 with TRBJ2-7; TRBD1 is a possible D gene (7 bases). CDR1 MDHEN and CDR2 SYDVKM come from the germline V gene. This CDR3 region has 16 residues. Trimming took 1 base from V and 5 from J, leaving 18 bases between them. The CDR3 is CASSLLVAGGSDEQYF. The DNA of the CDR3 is TGTGCCAGCAGTTTATTGGTGGCAGGGGGGTCCGACGAGCAGTACTTC.

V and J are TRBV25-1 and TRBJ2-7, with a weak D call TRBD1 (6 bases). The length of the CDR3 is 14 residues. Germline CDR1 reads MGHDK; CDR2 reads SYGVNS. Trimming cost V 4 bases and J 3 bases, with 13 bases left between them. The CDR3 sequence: CASSGKGVLYEQYF. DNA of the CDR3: TGTGCCAGCAGTGGGAAGGGGGTACTCTACGAGCAGTACTTC.

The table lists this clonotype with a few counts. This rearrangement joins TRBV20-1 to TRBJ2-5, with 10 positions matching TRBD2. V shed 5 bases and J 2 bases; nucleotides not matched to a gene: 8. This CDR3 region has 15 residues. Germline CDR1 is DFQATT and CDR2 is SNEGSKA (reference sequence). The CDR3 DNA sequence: TGCAGTGCTTCACGTAGCGGGAGGAAACAAGAGACCCAGTACTTC. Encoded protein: CSASRSGRKQETQYF.